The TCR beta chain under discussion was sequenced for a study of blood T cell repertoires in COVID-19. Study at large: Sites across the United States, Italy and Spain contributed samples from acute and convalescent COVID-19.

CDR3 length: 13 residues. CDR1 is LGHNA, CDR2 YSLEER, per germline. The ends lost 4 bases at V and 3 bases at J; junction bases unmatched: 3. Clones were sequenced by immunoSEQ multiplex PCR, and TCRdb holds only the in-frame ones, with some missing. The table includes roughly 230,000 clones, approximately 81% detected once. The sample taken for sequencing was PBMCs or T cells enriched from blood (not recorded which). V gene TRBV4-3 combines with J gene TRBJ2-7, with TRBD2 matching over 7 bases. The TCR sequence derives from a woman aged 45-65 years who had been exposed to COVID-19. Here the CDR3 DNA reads TGCGCCAGCAGCCCTGGGACTATCTACGAGCAGTACTTC. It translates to CASSPGTIYEQYF.